This is a list of T cell receptor beta chains from one sample in a study of T-cell memory formation after mild COVID-19. TCRdb reprocessed the 5' RACE reads with MiXCR, giving one entry per CDR3 protein. Seen here are about 290,000 distinct CDR3 sequences, around 15% observed once, and the top ten hold around a fifth. The sequencing input was PBMCs or a T cell subset sorted from them (not recorded which). The source of these receptors is a young man who had mild COVID-19 (a few samples of this study predate the infection). Cell type and time point are not known. CDR3s include the opening cysteine and the closing phenylalanine or tryptophan. A D gene is named only where the DNA matches it firmly. Rows give clone size only sometimes, using once, few, many, or a class for an expanded clone.

TRBV9,TRBD2,TRBJ2-7,few,TGTGCCAGCAGCCCCGGGAGGGAGCGCGAGCAGTACTTC,CASSPGREREQYF
TRBV11-2,NA,TRBJ2-3,NA,TGTGCCAGCAGCTTAGGGTGGGGTACGCAGTATTTT,CASSLGWGTQYF
TRBV25-1,TRBD1,TRBJ1-2,few,TGTGCCAGCAGCAGGACAGGTTCCTATGGCTACACCTTC,CASSRTGSYGYTF
TRBV15,NA,TRBJ2-2,few,TGTGCCACCAGCAGAGCACTAGTAATTAGCACCGGGGAGCTGTTTTTT,CATSRALVISTGELFF
TRBV11-2,TRBD1,TRBJ1-3,NA,TGTGCCAGCAGCTCACAGGGGGTCAACACCATATATTTT,CASSSQGVNTIYF
TRBV7-9,NA,TRBJ2-7,NA,TGTGCCAGCAGCCCGCAGACCCGTAACTACGAGCAGTACTTC,CASSPQTRNYEQYF
TRBV24-1,NA,TRBJ2-2,NA,TGTGCCACCAGTCCGGGACAGAACACCGGGGAGCTGTTTTTT,CATSPGQNTGELFF
TRBV9,NA,TRBJ2-7,NA,TGTGCCAGCAGCGTTCAGGGGTCCTACGAGCAGTACTTC,CASSVQGSYEQYF
TRBV7-2,TRBD1,TRBJ1-5,few,TGTGCCAGCAGCTTATTACAGGGGCAGGGGCAGCCCCAGCATTTT,CASSLLQGQGQPQHF
TRBV7-2,TRBD1,TRBJ1-2,few,TGTGCCAGCAGCCCCTATCGGGACAGGGTTCAGGGCTACACCTTC,CASSPYRDRVQGYTF
TRBV12-3/TRBV12-4,TRBD2,TRBJ2-3,NA,TGTGCCAGCAACCTGGTCGGGGCTAGCGGGGCGGCGCAGTATTTT,CASNLVGASGAAQYF
TRBV25-1,TRBD1,TRBJ1-4,few,TGTGCCAGCAGTGAACCCCGGGACAGGGAACGGGAAAAACTGTTTTTT,CASSEPRDREREKLFF
TRBV6-5,NA,TRBJ1-1,NA,TGTGCCAGCAGTTTTACCGGGCCGGGCGGCGCTGAAGCTTTCTTT,CASSFTGPGGAEAFF
TRBV6-2/TRBV6-3,NA,TRBJ2-7,NA,TGTGCCAGCATTGACCGGGCGGTTGGTGAGCAGTACTTC,CASIDRAVGEQYF
TRBV28,NA,TRBJ2-5,NA,TGTGCCAGCAGGGAAGGCCTCTGGGAGACCCAGTACTTC,CASREGLWETQYF
TRBV11-1,NA,TRBJ1-1,NA,TGTGCCAGCAGATCAGGGTTGTTCACTGAAGCTTTCTTT,CASRSGLFTEAFF
TRBV18,TRBD1,TRBJ2-7,NA,TGTGCCAGCTTAGGGACAGGGAGTGGCGAGCAGTACTTC,CASLGTGSGEQYF
TRBV6-2/TRBV6-3,TRBD2,TRBJ2-3,NA,TGTGCCAGCAGTTTTAAAGAGCGGGGGGGATTCACAGATACGCAGTATTTT,CASSFKERGGFTDTQYF
TRBV12-3/TRBV12-4,TRBD1,TRBJ2-5,NA,TGTGCCAGCAGTCCACCCTCGGGACAGGGGCTTTGGGAGACCCAGTACTTC,CASSPPSGQGLWETQYF
TRBV5-1,TRBD2,TRBJ2-3,NA,TGCGCCAGCAACCCAGGACTAGCGGGGATAGGGGATACGCAGTATTTT,CASNPGLAGIGDTQYF
TRBV3-1,TRBD1,TRBJ1-1,few,TGTGCCAGCAGCGTACAGGGGAAGAACACTGAAGCTTTCTTT,CASSVQGKNTEAFF
TRBV6-1,NA,TRBJ1-4,few,TGTGCCAGTGGGACCGGAGACGCAACTAATGAAAAACTGTTTTTT,CASGTGDATNEKLFF
TRBV5-1,NA,TRBJ1-1,few,TGCGCCAGCGGGGGAGTGGGCACTGAAGCTTTCTTT,CASGGVGTEAFF
TRBV20-1,NA,TRBJ2-7,NA,TGCAGTGCTAGAGTAAGCGGGACAGGTGAATACGAGCAGTACTTC,CSARVSGTGEYEQYF
TRBV7-2,TRBD1,TRBJ1-2,NA,TGTGCCAGCAGCCCAGGACCCGACAGGGCTCAGGGCGGCTACACCTTC,CASSPGPDRAQGGYTF
TRBV11-2,TRBD2,TRBJ2-1,many,TGTGCCAGCAGCTTCCTCTCGGGGGGGCTGTACAATGAGCAGTTCTTC,CASSFLSGGLYNEQFF
TRBV7-2,NA,TRBJ2-5,few,TGTGCCAGCAGCTTAGCTAGGGTCCAAGAGACCCAGTACTTC,CASSLARVQETQYF
TRBV7-2,TRBD1,TRBJ1-1,NA,TGTGCCAGCAGCTGGGGGACAGTGAACACTGAAGCTTTCTTT,CASSWGTVNTEAFF
TRBV4-1,NA,TRBJ1-4,NA,TGCGCCAGCAGCCAAGTTTTTCGACTGACGGAAAAACTGTTTTTT,CASSQVFRLTEKLFF
TRBV6-5,TRBD1,TRBJ1-1,NA,TGTGCCAGCAGTTACGAGCCCCACAGGGGAAGGGCTTTCTTT,CASSYEPHRGRAFF
TRBV4-2,NA,TRBJ2-5,NA,TGTGCCATCAGCCTGGGAATAACGGGTGGTGAGACCCAGTACTTC,CAISLGITGGETQYF
TRBV5-1,TRBD1,TRBJ1-1,NA,TGCGCCAGCAGCTTGGCCGGGACAGGGGGCGTGAAAGCTTTCTTT,CASSLAGTGGVKAFF
TRBV11-2,NA,TRBJ1-6,few,TGTGCCAGCAGCCCCACGGGACAACTTAATTCACCCCTCCACTTT,CASSPTGQLNSPLHF
TRBV7-3,TRBD2,TRBJ2-1,NA,TGTGCCAGCAGCTTGGCCATCGGGAGGCACAATGAGCAGTTCTTC,CASSLAIGRHNEQFF
TRBV4-3,TRBD1,TRBJ1-6,NA,TGCGCCAGCAGCCAGGGGACAGGGGGCCCCTATAATTCACCCCTCCACTTT,CASSQGTGGPYNSPLHF
TRBV7-2,NA,TRBJ1-4,few,TGTGCCAGCAGCTTAGAGCAGAGAGCAACTAATGAAAAACTGTTTTTT,CASSLEQRATNEKLFF
TRBV20-1,NA,TRBJ2-7,many,TGCAGTGCTACGCTCCGGGACCCTTACGAGCAGTACTTC,CSATLRDPYEQYF
TRBV9,NA,TRBJ1-1,few,TGTGCCAGCAGCGGAAACGGGCCTGAAGCTTTCTTT,CASSGNGPEAFF
TRBV6-2/TRBV6-3,NA,TRBJ2-3,NA,TGTGCCAGCAGGCTCACAGATACGCAGTATTTT,CASRLTDTQYF
TRBV4-1,NA,TRBJ1-6,NA,TGCGCCAGCAGCCATCGCCCGGACGGAGAATCACCCCTCCACTTT,CASSHRPDGESPLHF
TRBV2,NA,TRBJ2-3,NA,TGTGCCAGCACGTGGGCGGGGAGCACAGATACGCAGTATTTT,CASTWAGSTDTQYF
TRBV5-6,NA,TRBJ1-1,NA,TGTGCCAGCAGCTCTTATGGCAGTGAAGCTTTCTTT,CASSSYGSEAFF
TRBV7-2,TRBD1,TRBJ2-3,many,TGTGCCAGCAGCGAGACAGGGGCCACAGATACGCAGTATTTT,CASSETGATDTQYF
TRBV7-9,NA,TRBJ1-2,NA,TGTGCCAGCGGTTCTTACAGGGCTAACTATGGCTACACCTTC,CASGSYRANYGYTF
TRBV7-3,TRBD2,TRBJ2-5,few,TGTGCCAGCAGCCCGGTTGGGGGGGAAGAGACCCAGTACTTC,CASSPVGGEETQYF
TRBV15,NA,TRBJ1-5,NA,TGTGCCACCAGCAGACCCATTAAGGGGCCCCAGCATTTT,CATSRPIKGPQHF
TRBV3-1,NA,TRBJ2-7,NA,TGTGCCAGCAGCCGGGTTGGGACACTTTCCTACGAGCAGTACTTC,CASSRVGTLSYEQYF
TRBV2,NA,TRBJ1-3,few,TGTGCTAGCGGGGTGAACTCTGGAAACACCATATATTTT,CASGVNSGNTIYF
TRBV14,NA,TRBJ1-2,NA,TGTGCCAGCAGCGAGACGGTGCTATATGGCTACACCTTC,CASSETVLYGYTF
TRBV7-2,NA,TRBJ1-5,NA,TGTGCCAGCAGCCATGCGCCGTCGGTAGGTCAGCCCCAGCATTTT,CASSHAPSVGQPQHF
TRBV15,NA,TRBJ2-4,NA,TGTGCCACCAGCAGAGGCAGGGTTGCCAAAAACATTCAGTACTTC,CATSRGRVAKNIQYF
TRBV6-5,NA,TRBJ2-5,many,TGTGCCGGACGGCTTGGGGCCCAGTACTTC,CAGRLGAQYF
TRBV20-1,NA,TRBJ1-1,few,TGCAGTGCTAGAGATCAATTGTACACTGAAGCTTTCTTT,CSARDQLYTEAFF
TRBV7-2,NA,TRBJ2-3,NA,TGTGCCAGCATCCGGGGGCTAGCTTCCGATACGCAGTATTTT,CASIRGLASDTQYF
TRBV6-2/TRBV6-3,NA,TRBJ1-2,few,TGTGCCAGCAGTTTTCCCCCAGGGGTATATGGCTACACCTTC,CASSFPPGVYGYTF
TRBV4-1,TRBD2,TRBJ2-1,NA,TGCGCCAGCAGCCCGGGACTAGCGGGGGAGAATGAGCAGTTCTTC,CASSPGLAGENEQFF
TRBV3-1,NA,TRBJ1-4,NA,TGTGCCAGCAGCCAAGCGGGACGAGCTAATGAAAAACTGTTTTTT,CASSQAGRANEKLFF
TRBV4-3,TRBD1,TRBJ2-7,NA,TGCGCCAGCAGCCGAGAGCATACAGGGGTAGCCTACGAGCAGTACTTC,CASSREHTGVAYEQYF
TRBV7-9,NA,TRBJ2-5,many,TGTGCCAGCAGCTTAGAGACCCAGTACTTC,CASSLETQYF